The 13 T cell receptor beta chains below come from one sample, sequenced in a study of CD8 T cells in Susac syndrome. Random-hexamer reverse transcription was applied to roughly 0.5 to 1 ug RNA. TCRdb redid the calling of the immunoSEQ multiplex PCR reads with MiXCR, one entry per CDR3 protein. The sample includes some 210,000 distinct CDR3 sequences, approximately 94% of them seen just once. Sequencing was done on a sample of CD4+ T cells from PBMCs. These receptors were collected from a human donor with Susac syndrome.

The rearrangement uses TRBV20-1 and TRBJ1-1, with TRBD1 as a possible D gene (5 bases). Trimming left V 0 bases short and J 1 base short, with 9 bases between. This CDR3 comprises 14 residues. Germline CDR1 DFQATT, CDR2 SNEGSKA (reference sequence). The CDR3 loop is CSAREDRQNTEAFF. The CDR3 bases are TGCAGTGCTAGAGAAGACAGACAGAACACTGAAGCTTTCTTT.

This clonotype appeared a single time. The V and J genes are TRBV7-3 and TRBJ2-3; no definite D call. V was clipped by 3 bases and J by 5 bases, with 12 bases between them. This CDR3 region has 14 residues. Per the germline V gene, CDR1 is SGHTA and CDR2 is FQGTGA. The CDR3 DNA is TGTGCCAGCAGCTTCAGAGGTCCCCAAGATACGCAGTATTTT. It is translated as CASSFRGPQDTQYF.

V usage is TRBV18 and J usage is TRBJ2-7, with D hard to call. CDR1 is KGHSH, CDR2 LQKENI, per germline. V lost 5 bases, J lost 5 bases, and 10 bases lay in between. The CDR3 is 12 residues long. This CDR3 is CASSADRDEQYF. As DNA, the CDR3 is TGTGCCAGCTCAGCGGACCGGGACGAGCAGTACTTC.

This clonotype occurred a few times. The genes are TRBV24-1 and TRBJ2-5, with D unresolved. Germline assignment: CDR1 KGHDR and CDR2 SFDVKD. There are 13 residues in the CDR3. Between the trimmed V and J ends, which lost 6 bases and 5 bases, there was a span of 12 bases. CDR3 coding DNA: TGTGCCACCAGTTTGGGTTTAGGGGAGACCCAGTACTTC. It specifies CATSLGLGETQYF.

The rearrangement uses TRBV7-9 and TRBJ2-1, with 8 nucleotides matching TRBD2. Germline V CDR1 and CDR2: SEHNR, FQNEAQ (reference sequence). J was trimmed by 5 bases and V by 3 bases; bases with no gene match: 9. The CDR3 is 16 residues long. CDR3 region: CASSFLAGNLHNEQFF. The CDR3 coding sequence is TGTGCCAGCAGCTTCTTAGCGGGGAACTTACACAATGAGCAGTTCTTC. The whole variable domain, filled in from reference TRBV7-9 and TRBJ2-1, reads DTGVSQNPRHKITKRGQNVTFRCDPISEHNRLYWYRQTLGQGPEFLTYFQNEAQLEKSRLLSDRFSAERPKGSFSTLEIQRTEQGDSAMYLCASSFLAGNLHNEQFFGPGTRLTVL.

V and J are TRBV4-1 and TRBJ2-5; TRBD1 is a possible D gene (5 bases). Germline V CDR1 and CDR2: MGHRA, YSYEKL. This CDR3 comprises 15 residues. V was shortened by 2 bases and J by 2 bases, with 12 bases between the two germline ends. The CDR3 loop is CASSQSPGQQETQYF. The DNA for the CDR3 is TGCGCCAGCAGCCAATCCCCAGGACAACAAGAGACCCAGTACTTC.

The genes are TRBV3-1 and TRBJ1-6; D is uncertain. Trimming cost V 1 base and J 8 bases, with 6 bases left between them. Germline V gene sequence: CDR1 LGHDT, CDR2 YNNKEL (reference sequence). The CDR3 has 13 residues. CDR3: CASSQGGYSPLHF. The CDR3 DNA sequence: TGTGCCAGCAGCCAAGGCGGATATTCACCCCTCCACTTT.

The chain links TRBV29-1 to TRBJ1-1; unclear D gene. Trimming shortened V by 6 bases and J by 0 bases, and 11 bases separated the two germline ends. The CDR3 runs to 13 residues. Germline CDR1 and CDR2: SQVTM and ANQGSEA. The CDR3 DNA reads TGCAGCGTGGCCGTTGGGGTGAACACTGAAGCTTTCTTT. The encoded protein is CSVAVGVNTEAFF.

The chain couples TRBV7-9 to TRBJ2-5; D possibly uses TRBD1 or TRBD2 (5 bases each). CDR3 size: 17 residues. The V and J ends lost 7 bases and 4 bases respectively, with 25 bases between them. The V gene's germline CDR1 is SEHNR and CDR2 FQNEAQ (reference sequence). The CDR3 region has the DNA TGTGCCAGCACCCCGGTTCGGAACAGGAGGCGGAGAGAGACCCAGTACTTC. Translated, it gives CASTPVRNRRRRETQYF.

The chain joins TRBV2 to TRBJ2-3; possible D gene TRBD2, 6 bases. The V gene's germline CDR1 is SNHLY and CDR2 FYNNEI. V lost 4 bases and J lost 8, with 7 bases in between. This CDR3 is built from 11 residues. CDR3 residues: CASSAGGTQYF. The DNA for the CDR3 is TGTGCCAGCAGTGCCGGGGGTACGCAGTATTTT. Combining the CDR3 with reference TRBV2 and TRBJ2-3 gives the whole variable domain EPEVTQTPSHQVTQMGQEVILRCVPISNHLYFYWYRQILGQKVEFLVSFYNNEISEKSEIFDDQFSVERPDGSNFTLKIRSTKLEDSAMYFCASSAGGTQYFGPGTRLTVL.

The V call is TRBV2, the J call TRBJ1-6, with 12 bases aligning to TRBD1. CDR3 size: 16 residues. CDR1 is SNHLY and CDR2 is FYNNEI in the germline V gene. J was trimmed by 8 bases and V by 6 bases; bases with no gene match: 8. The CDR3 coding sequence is TGTGCCAGCAGGACTATCGGGACAGGGGGCGATTCACCCCTCCACTTT. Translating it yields CASRTIGTGGDSPLHF.

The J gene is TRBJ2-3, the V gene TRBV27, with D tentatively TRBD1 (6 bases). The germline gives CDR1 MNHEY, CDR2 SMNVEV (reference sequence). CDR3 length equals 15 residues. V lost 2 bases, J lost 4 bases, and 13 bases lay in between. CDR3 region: CASSLRQGLADTQYF. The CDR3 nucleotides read TGTGCCAGCAGTTTACGCCAGGGGCTCGCAGATACGCAGTATTTT.

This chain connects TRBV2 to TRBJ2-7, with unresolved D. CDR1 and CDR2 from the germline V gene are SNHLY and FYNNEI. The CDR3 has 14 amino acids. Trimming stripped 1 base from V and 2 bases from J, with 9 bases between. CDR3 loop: CASSEDSLTYEQYF. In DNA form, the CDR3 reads TGTGCCAGCAGTGAAGACAGCTTGACCTACGAGCAGTACTTC.